The clone carrying this T cell receptor (beta chain) was recorded a few times. The antigen remains undetermined. CDR3 length: 14 amino acids. J was trimmed by 5 bases and V by 2 bases; bases with no gene match: 5. Germline CDR1 SEHNR, CDR2 FQNEAQ (reference sequence). This sample is drawn from a study of response to subunit inactivated influenza vaccine. Broader study findings: It was suggested by the authors that few new T cells are recruited by each seasonal influenza vaccination.

TCRdb processed the RT-PCR reads anew with MiXCR; each CDR3 protein has one entry. The table records about 190,000 distinct CDR3 sequences, roughly 14% of them present only once. The clonotype originates from a man aged 50 to 60 who received an inactivated influenza vaccine. Sequenced here: CD8+ T cells sorted from PBMCs, sampled less than 6 days after vaccination. The chain is built from TRBV7-9 and TRBJ2-5; 7 positions agree with TRBD2. The CDR3: CASSLTGEGETQYF. The CDR3 bases are TGTGCCAGCAGCTTAACTGGGGAGGGTGAGACCCAGTACTTC.